This T cell receptor beta chain was sequenced during a study of blood T cells in healthy people across ages. Germline CDR1 and CDR2: SGHTA and FQGNSA. The CDR3 consists of 14 residues. Unmatched junction bases numbered 9, after V lost 7 bases and J lost 11 bases. This clonotype was recorded a few times. It was with a sample-barcoded 5' primer and a J-beta primer mix that a second PCR of roughly 6 to 12 cycles was run. In TCRdb, the 5' RACE reads were re-called with MiXCR into one record per CDR3 protein. The data show about 830,000 distinct CDR3 sequences, 58% seen once. This TCR was recovered from a man aged 25 to 40 in good health. The sequenced sample was blood. This rearrangement joins TRBV7-2 to TRBJ2-5, with TRBD2 matching 14 bases. The CDR3 region is CASKGLAGVGEQYF. In DNA form, the CDR3 reads TGTGCCAGCAAGGGACTAGCGGGAGTTGGAGAGCAGTACTTC.